This passage covers 19 T cell receptor beta chains from one sample sequenced in a study of blood T cell repertoires in COVID-19. Here immunoSEQ multiplex PCR was the method, and the copy in TCRdb shows in-frame clones only, minus some. The sample gives more than 200,000 clones, about nine tenths of which show up once; about 1.7% is in the top ten. Specimen: PBMCs or T cells enriched from blood (not recorded which). Every receptor here comes from a man between 40 and 49 years old who had recovered from COVID-19.

The J gene is TRBJ1-4, the V gene TRBV19; no clear D. V was clipped by 5 bases and J by 6 bases, with 10 bases between them. This CDR3 has 13 amino acids. Per germline, CDR1 LNHDA and CDR2 SQIVND (reference sequence). In DNA, the CDR3 is TGTGCCAGTAGTCATGGAGAATATGAAAAACTGTTTTTT. Translating it yields CASSHGEYEKLFF.

The gene calls are TRBV19 and TRBJ2-1, with 7 bases identical to TRBD2. CDR1 is LNHDA and CDR2 is SQIVND in the germline V gene (reference sequence). The J segment lost 0 bases and the V segment lost 5 bases, leaving 7 bases of the junction unmatched. This CDR3 is 16 amino acids long. CDR3 in amino acids: CASSVLGGSSYNEQFF. CDR3 DNA: TGTGCCAGTAGTGTCCTTGGCGGGAGCTCCTACAATGAGCAGTTCTTC. The whole variable domain, filled in from reference TRBV19 and TRBJ2-1, reads DGGITQSPKYLFRKEGQNVTLSCEQNLNHDAMYWYRQDPGQGLRLIYYSQIVNDFQKGDIAEGYSVSREKKESFPLTVTSAQKNPTAFYLCASSVLGGSSYNEQFFGPGTRLTVL.

This clone was seen more than once but under ten times. The chain uses TRBV7-9 and TRBJ2-1; TRBD2 is a possible D gene (6 bases). Trimming left V 1 base short and J 9 bases short, with 16 bases between. From germline, CDR1 is SEHNR and CDR2 FQNEAQ (reference sequence). The CDR3 length is 15 residues. CDR3 nucleotides: TGTGCCAGCAGCTTAGGGGCGGGAAGCTTGGGTGAGCAGTTCTTC. The encoded protein is CASSLGAGSLGEQFF. The full variable domain, its missing parts supplied by reference TRBV7-9 and TRBJ2-1, is DTGVSQNPRHKITKRGQNVTFRCDPISEHNRLYWYRQTLGQGPEFLTYFQNEAQLEKSRLLSDRFSAERPKGSFSTLEIQRTEQGDSAMYLCASSLGAGSLGEQFFGPGTRLTVL.

V is TRBV9 and J is TRBJ1-3; D unclear. Trimming cost V 3 bases and J 7 bases, with 8 bases left between them. The germline CDR1 and CDR2 sequences are SGDLS and YYNGEE. This CDR3 contains 12 residues. The CDR3 DNA follows: TGTGCCAGCAGCGGCCTGGAGAACACCATATATTTT. Translation: CASSGLENTIYF.

Only one count was recorded for this clone. The rearrangement links TRBV29-1 to TRBJ2-3; D possibly corresponds to TRBD1 (6 bases). Germline V lookup: CDR1 SQVTM, CDR2 ANQGSEA. V was cut by 6 bases and J by 5 bases, with 12 bases left in between. The CDR3 sequence is 12 residues long. CDR3 protein: CSVYRGGDTQYF. The CDR3, as DNA: TGCAGCGTATACCGAGGGGGAGATACGCAGTATTTT.

The rearrangement uses TRBV5-1 and TRBJ1-2, with a possible D match to TRBD1 (5 bases). V dropped 6 bases and J dropped 4 bases, with 19 bases sitting between them. This CDR3 spans 15 amino acids. Germline V CDR1 and CDR2: SGHRS, YFSETQ. CDR3 coding DNA: TGCGCCAGCACCCCGGCCCCAGGGCAGGGCTATGGCTACACCTTC. Amino acids: CASTPAPGQGYGYTF.

The chain combines TRBV27 with TRBJ1-1; TRBD1 might be the D (5 bases). The CDR3 runs 15 residues. V was shortened by 2 bases and J by 1 base, with 11 bases between the two germline ends. CDR1 is MNHEY and CDR2 is SMNVEV in the germline V gene (reference sequence). The chain's CDR3 is CASSLMGQSNTEAFF. CDR3 DNA: TGTGCCAGCAGTTTAATGGGGCAGTCGAACACTGAAGCTTTCTTT.

This clone was seen a single time. The rearrangement uses TRBV7-9 and TRBJ1-2; TRBD1 matches 10 bases. V lost 1 base, J lost 6 bases, and 5 bases stayed unmatched. There are 15 residues in the CDR3. Germline assignment: CDR1 SEHNR and CDR2 FQNEAQ (reference sequence). CDR3 in amino acids: CASSLVWGQGHGYTF. The CDR3 DNA is TGTGCCAGCAGCTTAGTTTGGGGACAGGGGCATGGCTACACCTTC.

The chain couples TRBV14 to TRBJ1-2; TRBD1 matches at 10 bases. Germline-derived CDR1 and CDR2 are SGHDN and FVKESK. J gave up 3 bases and V 7 bases, and 8 bases lay outside the gene matches. The CDR3 spans 15 residues. DNA of the CDR3: TGTGCCAGCAAGACAGCGGGACAGGGGTACTATGGCTACACCTTC. Its protein product is CASKTAGQGYYGYTF.

The chain carries TRBV6-5 and TRBJ1-2, with 8 positions matching TRBD1. V shed 6 bases, J shed 0 bases, and the junction held 6 bases outside the gene matches. Looked up from germline, CDR1 is MNHEY and CDR2 is SVGAGI. This CDR3 contains 15 residues. CDR3 DNA sequence: TGTGCCAGCAGATCTGGACAGGGCTCTAACTATGGCTACACCTTC. This encodes CASRSGQGSNYGYTF.

This clone was seen once. This chain joins TRBV4-1 and TRBJ2-1; 7 nucleotides agree with TRBD1. Trimming removed 4 bases from V and 0 bases from J; junction bases left unmatched: 9. The length of the CDR3 is 17 residues. Germline-derived CDR1 and CDR2 are MGHRA and YSYEKL. The CDR3: CASSPPASGGSYNEQFF. In DNA, the CDR3 is TGCGCCAGCAGCCCTCCAGCTTCAGGGGGCTCCTACAATGAGCAGTTCTTC.

This chain connects TRBV12-1 to TRBJ2-3; the D call TRBD2 from the table was never checked on the DNA. TRBV12-1 is recorded as a pseudogene. This CDR3 spans 15 amino acids. CDR3 in DNA: TGTGCCAGCAGCTCCCAGCGGGGGGGGTCGGATACGCAGTATTTT. It translates to CASSSQRGGSDTQYF.

This clone was counted a single time. The chain uses TRBV5-1 and TRBJ2-3, with 9 nucleotides matching TRBD1. The CDR3 spans 18 residues. From germline, CDR1 is SGHRS and CDR2 YFSETQ. The junction had 13 bases not matched to a gene; V was cut back by 4 bases and J by 1 base. DNA of the CDR3: TGCGCCAGCAGCCTGACGTTTGGGACAGGGCTTCGCACAGATACGCAGTATTTT. Translation gives CASSLTFGTGLRTDTQYF.

J is TRBJ2-2 and V is TRBV2; the D gene is possibly TRBD1 (5 bases). The germline V gene has CDR1 SNHLY and CDR2 FYNNEI. V was pared by 4 bases and J by 4 bases, with 13 bases between. The CDR3 runs to 15 residues. The CDR3 is CASSAASGRTGELFF. The DNA of the CDR3 is TGTGCCAGCAGTGCAGCCTCAGGGCGCACCGGGGAGCTGTTTTTT.

This clone has more than one count but fewer than ten. This chain uses TRBV6-1 with TRBJ1-3; possibly TRBD1 for D (5 bases). Germline lookup yields CDR1 MNHNS and CDR2 SASEGT. V shed 1 base and J shed 7 bases, with 14 bases lying between them. The CDR3 length is 15 residues. Written as DNA, the CDR3 is TGTGCCAGCAGTGAAGGGACGGTACCAGGGAACACCATATATTTT. Residues: CASSEGTVPGNTIYF.

This clone was found once. This chain connects TRBV5-4 to TRBJ2-7, with 9 positions matching TRBD1. CDR3 size: 14 residues. Unmatched junction bases numbered 7, after V lost 2 bases and J lost 7 bases. Germline assignment: CDR1 SGHNT and CDR2 YYREEE (reference sequence). CDR3 sequence (DNA): TGTGCCAGCAGCTTAACGGGGACAGGGCGGGAGCAGTACTTC. This codes for CASSLTGTGREQYF. Complete variable domain (other parts from reference TRBV5-4 and TRBJ2-7): ETGVTQSPTHLIKTRGQQVTLRCSSQSGHNTVSWYQQALGQGPQFIFQYYREEENGRGNFPPRFSGLQFPNYSSELNVNALELDDSALYLCASSLTGTGREQYFGPGTRLTVT.

This chain joins TRBV9 and TRBJ1-1; perhaps TRBD1 as D (6 bases). CDR3 length: 15 amino acids. Trimming removed 3 bases at V and 5 bases at J, with 17 bases between. Germline CDR1 SGDLS, CDR2 YYNGEE. The CDR3 nucleotides are TGTGCCAGCAGCGGACAGGTGGGGGATAAAACTGAAGCTTTCTTT. Encoded protein: CASSGQVGDKTEAFF. Full variable domain (remainder filled in from reference TRBV9 and TRBJ1-1): DSGVTQTPKHLITATGQRVTLRCSPRSGDLSVYWYQQSLDQGLQFLIQYYNGEERAKGNILERFSAQQFPDLHSELNLSSLELGDSALYFCASSGQVGDKTEAFFGQGTRLTVV.

Only one count was recorded for this clone. V gene TRBV1 combines with J gene TRBJ1-3; the table calls TRBD1, which could not be checked here. TRBV1 is labeled a pseudogene. This CDR3 is 19 amino acids long. The CDR3 reads CTSSQPDPGQSKSGNTIYF. The CDR3 DNA reads as TGCACCAGCAGCCAGCCGGACCCGGGACAGTCCAAGTCTGGAAACACCATATATTTT.

CDR3 amino acids: CASSALYNSPLHF. Here the CDR3 DNA reads TGTGCCAGCAGCGCCCTATATAATTCACCCCTCCACTTT. The chain joins TRBV7-3 to TRBJ1-6; unclear D gene. V shed 5 bases and J shed 4 bases, with 6 bases lying between them. The CDR3 loop spans 13 amino acids. The germline V gene encodes CDR1 SGHTA and CDR2 FQGTGA. Filled out from reference TRBV7-3 and TRBJ1-6, the complete variable domain reads GAGVSQTPSNKVTEKGKYVELRCDPISGHTALYWYRQSLGQGPEFLIYFQGTGAADDSGLPNDRFFAVRPEGSVSTLKIQRTERGDSAVYLCASSALYNSPLHFGNGTRLTVT.